This entry lists 19 T cell receptor beta chains sequenced from one sample in a study of blood T cell repertoires in COVID-19. The assay was immunoSEQ multiplex PCR, and TCRdb's table has in-frame clones only and misses some. The sample consists of under 300,000 clones, roughly four fifths of them appearing once. The material sequenced was peripheral blood. Every receptor here comes from a woman aged 55-75 years with active or convalescent COVID-19.

The rearrangement uses TRBV6-5 and TRBJ2-3, with 7 nucleotides matching TRBD2. The CDR3 is made up of 13 amino acids. CDR1 is MNHEY and CDR2 is SVGAGI in the germline V gene. V shed 6 bases and J 6 bases; nucleotides not matched to a gene: 6. CDR3 in amino acids: CASSRTRTDTQYF. The CDR3 nucleotides are TGTGCCAGCAGCAGGACTAGGACGGATACGCAGTATTTT.

Ten or more counts support this clone. The rearrangement links TRBV5-6 to TRBJ2-3; no reliable D call. The CDR3 covers 12 residues. CDR1 SGHDT and CDR2 YYEEEE come from the germline V gene. Trimming took 4 bases from V and 2 from J, leaving 5 bases between them. The CDR3 region is CASSGLTDTQYF. The CDR3 nucleotides are TGTGCCAGCAGCGGGCTCACAGATACGCAGTATTTT.

V gene TRBV3-1 (or the pseudogene TRBV3-2) combines with J gene TRBJ2-5; TRBD2 matches 12 bases. V trimming: 3 bases; J trimming: 4 bases; junction bases outside the gene matches: 9. Germline CDR1 reads LGHDT; CDR2 reads YNNKEL (reference sequence). The CDR3 has 17 amino acids. The DNA for the CDR3 is TGTGCCAGCAGCCAGCCCGGACTAGCGGGGAGTCGAGAGACCCAGTACTTC. This codes for CASSQPGLAGSRETQYF.

This sequence joins TRBV7-6 and TRBJ2-1; 7 bases line up with TRBD2. Germline assignment: CDR1 SGHVS and CDR2 FNYEAQ. With 1 base clipped from V and 6 bases from J, the junction kept 3 bases outside the gene matches. The CDR3 sequence is 14 residues long. This CDR3 reads CASSLVGGSNEQFF. DNA for the CDR3: TGTGCCAGCAGCTTAGTGGGGGGGTCCAATGAGCAGTTCTTC.

The chain employs TRBV19 and TRBJ1-2; 9 bases map to TRBD1. The J segment lost 0 bases and the V segment lost 6 bases, leaving 5 bases of the junction unmatched. The CDR3 runs 15 residues. The germline V gene has CDR1 LNHDA and CDR2 SQIVND (reference sequence). This CDR3 is CASSQQGASNYGYTF. The CDR3 coding sequence is TGTGCCAGTAGCCAACAGGGGGCGTCTAACTATGGCTACACCTTC.

The chain couples TRBV2 to TRBJ1-2, with D unclear. The CDR3 has 13 residues. Trimming removed 4 bases at V and 8 bases at J, with 14 bases between. Germline V gives CDR1 SNHLY, CDR2 FYNNEI. The CDR3 nucleotides read TGTGCCAGCAGTGTAAGCCGCGGGGAAGGCTACACCTTC. It encodes CASSVSRGEGYTF.

This clone was counted a few times. This chain joins TRBV7-3 and TRBJ1-1; 12 positions match TRBD1. This CDR3 spans 14 amino acids. V shed 1 base and J 8 bases; nucleotides not matched to a gene: 2. Germline-derived CDR1 and CDR2 are SGHTA and FQGTGA. The CDR3 nucleotides read TGTGCCAGCAGCTTAAGAGGGACAGGGGGCGAAGCTTTCTTT. This gives the protein CASSLRGTGGEAFF.

The rearrangement joins TRBV29-1 to TRBJ1-5, with TRBD1 identical over 7 bases. The CDR3 runs 16 residues. The germline V gene encodes CDR1 SQVTM and CDR2 ANQGSEA. J lost 0 bases, V lost 8 bases, and 13 bases had no gene match. The CDR3: CSPYSGQLYSNQPQHF. CDR3 DNA: TGCAGCCCTTATTCGGGACAGCTATATAGCAATCAGCCCCAGCATTTT. Using reference TRBV29-1 and TRBJ1-5 for the parts outside the CDR3, the full variable domain is SAVISQKPSRDICQRGTSLTIQCQVDSQVTMMFWYRQQPGQSLTLIATANQGSEATYESGFVIDKFPISRPNLTFSTLTVSNMSPEDSSIYLCSPYSGQLYSNQPQHFGDGTRLSIL.

About this clone itself: Other DNA sequences in this specimen translate into the identical CDR3. This chain joins TRBV7-8 and TRBJ1-1; TRBD1 agrees at 8 bases. The V and J ends lost 3 bases and 3 bases, in that order; junction bases with no gene match: 0. Germline V gene data show CDR1 as SGHVS and CDR2 as FQNEAQ. The CDR3 loop spans 13 amino acids. The CDR3 loop is CASSLTGDTEAFF. CDR3 in DNA: TGTGCCAGCAGCTTGACAGGGGACACTGAAGCTTTCTTT.

The V call is TRBV7-2, the J call TRBJ1-1; 7 nucleotides agree with TRBD1. The CDR3 loop spans 14 amino acids. Germline lookup yields CDR1 SGHTA and CDR2 FQGNSA. The trim removed 6 bases at V and 0 bases at J, leaving 4 bases unmatched. CDR3 in DNA: TGTGCCAGCAGTTTACAGGGGCTGAACACTGAAGCTTTCTTT. It yields the protein CASSLQGLNTEAFF.

This clone was seen once. Other DNA sequences in this sample translate to the same CDR3. V and J are TRBV7-9 and TRBJ1-2; D is unresolved. Trimming left V 5 bases short and J 2 bases short, with 3 bases between. CDR3 length: 11 amino acids. CDR1 and CDR2 (germline): SEHNR, FQNEAQ (reference sequence). CDR3 in amino acids: CASSSNYGYTF. In nucleotides, the CDR3 is TGTGCCAGCAGCAGCAACTATGGCTACACCTTC.

The rearrangement uses TRBV5-4 and TRBJ1-2, with 9 bases identical to TRBD1. Germline CDR1 is SGHNT and CDR2 is YYREEE (reference sequence). This CDR3 is 15 amino acids long. The J segment lost 6 bases and the V segment lost 3 bases, leaving 9 bases of the junction unmatched. Here the CDR3 reads CASSWSMTGGNGYTF. The CDR3, as DNA: TGTGCCAGCAGCTGGAGTATGACAGGGGGGAATGGCTACACCTTC.

The chain combines TRBV6-5 with TRBJ2-5, with 7 bases that match TRBD2. Germline loops: CDR1 MNHEY, CDR2 SVGAGI. The junction had 6 bases not matched to a gene; V was cut back by 0 bases and J by 5 bases. This CDR3 is 15 amino acids long. CDR3 loop: CASSYSGLIQETQYF. For the CDR3, the DNA is TGTGCCAGCAGTTACTCGGGACTAATCCAGGAGACCCAGTACTTC.

V and J are TRBV6-5 and TRBJ2-7, with TRBD2 identical over 7 bases. Trimming cost V 2 bases and J 5 bases; bases outside gene matches: 9. CDR1 is MNHEY, CDR2 SVGAGI, per germline. CDR3 length: 15 amino acids. The CDR3 DNA sequence: TGTGCCAGCAGTTACGACCCGTTTGGGAGGGACGAGCAGTACTTC. Translation: CASSYDPFGRDEQYF.

The rearrangement links TRBV13 to TRBJ2-3, with D possibly matching TRBD1 (6 bases). V was clipped by 2 bases and J by 6 bases, with 15 bases between them. CDR3 size: 15 residues. Germline V gene lookup returns CDR1 PRHDT and CDR2 FYEKMQ (reference sequence). CDR3 in DNA: TGTGCCAGCAGCTTATACAGGGACCTCGGTGATACGCAGTATTTT. The encoded protein is CASSLYRDLGDTQYF.

The table lists this clone with a few counts. This rearrangement joins TRBV11-2 to TRBJ1-3; 8 bases match TRBD1. The CDR3 extends over 16 amino acids. Germline CDR1 is SGHAT and CDR2 is FQNNGV. The trim removed 4 bases at V and 0 bases at J, leaving 5 bases unmatched. The CDR3 loop reads CASSSRGLSSGNTIYF. The CDR3 coding sequence is TGTGCCAGCAGCTCCAGGGGGCTCAGCTCTGGAAACACCATATATTTT.

This clone was observed once. The V and J genes are TRBV2 and TRBJ2-5; D unresolved. Germline loops: CDR1 SNHLY, CDR2 FYNNEI. Trimming cost V 3 bases and J 0 bases, with 5 bases left between them. The CDR3 is 13 amino acids. The CDR3 spells CASSDHNQETQYF. The CDR3 DNA reads TGTGCCAGCAGTGACCACAACCAAGAGACCCAGTACTTC.

The chain employs TRBV7-3 and TRBJ2-3; TRBD2 matches 13 bases. This CDR3 is built from 16 residues. The V gene's germline CDR1 is SGHTA and CDR2 FQGTGA. Losses at the gene ends were 3 bases for V and 1 base for J; bases not matched to a gene: 1. The CDR3 DNA reads as TGTGCCAGCAGCTTTGGGACTAGCGGGGGCACAGATACGCAGTATTTT. It translates to CASSFGTSGGTDTQYF.

The V and J genes are TRBV9 and TRBJ2-7; D might be TRBD1 (5 bases). The germline V gene encodes CDR1 SGDLS and CDR2 YYNGEE. This CDR3 region has 14 residues. The V and J ends lost 4 bases and 2 bases respectively, with 13 bases between them. The CDR3, as DNA: TGTGCCAGCAGCCTCCTCGACAGAGCCTACGAGCAGTACTTC. This translates into CASSLLDRAYEQYF.